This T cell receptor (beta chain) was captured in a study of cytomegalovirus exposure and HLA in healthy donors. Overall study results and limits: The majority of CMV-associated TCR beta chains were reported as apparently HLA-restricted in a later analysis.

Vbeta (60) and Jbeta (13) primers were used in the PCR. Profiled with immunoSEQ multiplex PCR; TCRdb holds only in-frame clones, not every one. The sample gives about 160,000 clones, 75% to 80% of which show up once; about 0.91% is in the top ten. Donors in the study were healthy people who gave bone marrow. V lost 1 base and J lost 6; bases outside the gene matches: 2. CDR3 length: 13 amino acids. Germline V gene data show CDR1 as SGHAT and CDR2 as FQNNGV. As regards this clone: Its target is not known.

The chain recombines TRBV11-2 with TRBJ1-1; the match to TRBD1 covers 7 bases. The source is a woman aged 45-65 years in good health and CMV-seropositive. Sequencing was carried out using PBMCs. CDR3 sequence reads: CASSLVTGAEAFF. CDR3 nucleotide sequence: TGTGCCAGCAGCTTAGTAACAGGGGCTGAAGCTTTCTTT. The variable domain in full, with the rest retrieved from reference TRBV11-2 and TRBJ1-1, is EAGVAQSPRYKIIEKRQSVAFWCNPISGHATLYWYQQILGQGPKLLIQFQNNGVVDDSQLPKDRFSAERLKGVDSTLKIQPAKLEDSAVYLCASSLVTGAEAFFGQGTRLTVV.